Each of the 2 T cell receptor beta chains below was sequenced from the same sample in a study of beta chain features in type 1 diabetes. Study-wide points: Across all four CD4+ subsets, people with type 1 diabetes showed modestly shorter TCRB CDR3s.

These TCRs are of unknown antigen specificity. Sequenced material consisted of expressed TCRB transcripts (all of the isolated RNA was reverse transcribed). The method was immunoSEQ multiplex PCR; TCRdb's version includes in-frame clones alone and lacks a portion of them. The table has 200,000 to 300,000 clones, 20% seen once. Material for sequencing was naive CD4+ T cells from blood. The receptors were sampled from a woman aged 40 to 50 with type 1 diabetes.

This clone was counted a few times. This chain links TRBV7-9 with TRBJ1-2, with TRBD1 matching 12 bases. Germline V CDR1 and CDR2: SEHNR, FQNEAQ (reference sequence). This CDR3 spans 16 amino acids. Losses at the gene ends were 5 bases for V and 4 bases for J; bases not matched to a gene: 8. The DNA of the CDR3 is TGTGCCAGCAGCGCCGGGACAGGGGGCGCAAGCTATGGCTACACCTTC. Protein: CASSAGTGGASYGYTF. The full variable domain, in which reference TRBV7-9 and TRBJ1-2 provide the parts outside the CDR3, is DTGVSQNPRHKITKRGQNVTFRCDPISEHNRLYWYRQTLGQGPEFLTYFQNEAQLEKSRLLSDRFSAERPKGSFSTLEIQRTEQGDSAMYLCASSAGTGGASYGYTFGSGTRLTVV.

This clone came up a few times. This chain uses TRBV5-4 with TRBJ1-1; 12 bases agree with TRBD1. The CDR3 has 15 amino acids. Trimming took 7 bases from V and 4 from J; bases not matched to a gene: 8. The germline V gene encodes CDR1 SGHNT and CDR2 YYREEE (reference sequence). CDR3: CASARDRGQVTEAFF. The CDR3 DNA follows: TGTGCCAGCGCCCGGGACAGGGGGCAGGTCACTGAAGCTTTCTTT.